This is a list of T cell receptor beta chains from one sample in a study of cytotoxic CD8 clonotypes in ibrutinib-treated CLL. Only in-frame clones appear in the TCRdb table, and some are missing; sequencing was by immunoSEQ multiplex PCR. The sample records around 330,000 clones, 67% being singletons. Specimen: PBMCs, collected after 36 months of ibrutinib treatment. These receptors were taken from a human donor with chronic lymphocytic leukemia. Each CDR3 is given with its conserved first and last residue. A D gene is named only where the DNA matches it firmly. Clone size is given for some rows only: seen once, a few or many times, or a class if the clone is expanded.

CSVDKTGSYEQYF	TGCAGCGTAGACAAGACAGGCTCCTACGAGCAGTACTTC	TRBV29-1	NA	NA	13	TRBJ2-7
CASATGTVGNTIYF	TGTGCCAGCGCGACCGGGACGGTGGGAAACACCATATATTTT	TRBV28	NA	NA	14	TRBJ1-3
CASSLTGAGNTIYF	TGTGCCAGCAGCCTAACAGGGGCTGGAAACACCATATATTTT	TRBV5-4	TRBD1	once	14	TRBJ1-3
CASSPPTVVHNEQFF	TGTGCCAGCAGCCCCCCGACCGTCGTCCACAATGAGCAGTTCTTC	TRBV9	NA	NA	15	TRBJ2-1
CASRAGTGNRYEQYF	TGTGCCAGCAGAGCCGGGACAGGGAATAGATACGAGCAGTACTTC	TRBV6-1	TRBD1	NA	15	TRBJ2-7
CASSQGQGSYETQYF	TGCGCCAGCAGCCAAGGGCAGGGCTCGTACGAGACCCAGTACTTC	TRBV4-3	NA	few	15	TRBJ2-5
CSVVGTGAVEQYF	TGCAGCGTTGTAGGGACAGGGGCAGTCGAGCAGTACTTC	TRBV29-1	TRBD1	NA	13	TRBJ2-7
CATSRRVFPPTDTQYF	TGTGCCACCAGCAGAAGGGTCTTCCCACCCACAGATACGCAGTATTTT	TRBV15	NA	NA	16	TRBJ2-3
CASSTTGWGAVPFELGYGYTF	TGTGCCAGCAGCACCACCGGGTGGGGCGCAGTGCCCTTTGAGCTAGGCTATGGCTACACCTTC	TRBV13	NA	NA	21	TRBJ1-2
CSVKPSGYNEQFF	TGCAGCGTTAAGCCTAGCGGTTACAATGAGCAGTTCTTC	TRBV29-1	TRBD2	few	13	TRBJ2-1
CATAMTSDEQFF	TGTGCCACCGCGATGACTAGCGATGAGCAGTTCTTC	TRBV11-2	TRBD2	NA	12	TRBJ2-1
CASSVVSKSSYNEQFF	TGTGCCAGCAGCGTAGTATCTAAGAGCTCCTACAATGAGCAGTTCTTC	TRBV9	NA	NA	16	TRBJ2-1
CASSQLTGGGYGGELFF	TGTGCCAGCAGCCAATTAACAGGGGGCGGATACGGCGGGGAGCTGTTTTTT	TRBV7-6	TRBD1	NA	17	TRBJ2-2
CASSVDLSGNTIYF	TGTGCCAGCAGCGTAGACCTCTCTGGAAACACCATATATTTT	TRBV9	NA	many	14	TRBJ1-3
CASSVSRNPWGLAGRGTDTQYF	TGTGCCAGCAGCGTAAGCCGTAATCCTTGGGGACTAGCGGGGAGGGGCACAGATACGCAGTATTTT	TRBV9	TRBD2	NA	22	TRBJ2-3
CASSPDRWDGYTF	TGTGCCAGCAGCCCGGACCGGTGGGATGGCTACACCTTC	TRBV7-6	NA	NA	13	TRBJ1-2
CASSRDIYEQYF	TGTGCCAGCAGCCGGGACATCTACGAGCAGTACTTC	TRBV28	NA	NA	12	TRBJ2-7